The source of this TCR beta chain is a study of PD-L1 blockade in urothelial cancer (dated by TCRdb to the late 2010s). Some background on the complete study: All patients started therapy in about 2014 and received atezolizumab 1,200 mg intravenously every 3 weeks. Somatic, immune and clinical correlates of response to PD-L1 blockade with atezolizumab in urothelial cancer were the focus of an exploratory multi-omic analysis. An ECOG performance status of 0 or 1 was recorded for the patients, and 0 to 3 prior chemotherapy regimens had been received by the patients. Durable clinical benefit was defined as a progression-free survival longer than 6 months, and TCR features were additionally tested against progression-free survival and overall survival. Under 30 patients had pretreatment blood TCR-seq, some 25 had at least one posttreatment blood collection, and some 25 had tumor TCR-seq. Blood samples yielded a median of around 150,000 T cells and approximately 83,000 unique TCRs, with median clonality roughly 0.084. Blood samples were analyzed at 3 weeks after treatment start (second dose) and at 6 weeks after treatment start. Durable clinical benefit was achieved by nine patients but not by the remaining 20. Pretreatment tumor samples, along with matched peripheral blood collected serially before and after atezolizumab treatment, underwent TCR sequencing. About 90% of the 29 patients were identified as males with urothelial cancer of bladder origin, and a prior smoking history was reported by 18 of 29 patients. In the same patients, pretreatment tumors underwent whole exome sequencing and RNA sequencing in addition to TCR sequencing.

About this clone: Its antigen remains undetermined. Base qualities are not recorded, but no much larger clone differs from it by a single base.

The time point label, read with the paper, signifies: pretreatment peripheral blood. A total of about 31 patients with locally advanced or metastatic urothelial carcinoma, treated at Memorial Sloan Kettering on a trial protocol, made up the cohort. Peripheral blood mononuclear cells were collected pretreatment and during treatment, at between 1 and 8 total time points per patient. The Qiagen DNeasy Blood extraction kit was used to purify genomic DNA from total PBMCs and tumor samples. PBMCs were collected pretreatment and during treatment, and were isolated and stored as previously described. Overall study results and their limits: Because the sample size was small (n ≈ 31) and many of the analyses were exploratory, the results are meant to be hypothesis-generating. Patients with durable benefit showed greater expansion of tumor-associated TCR clones in peripheral blood 3 weeks after starting treatment (n ≈ 23, p = 0.022). Improved progression-free and overall survival was associated with having pretreatment peripheral blood TCR clonality below the median.

Synthetic TCR analog templates were spiked into each PCR to estimate absolute template abundance from read counts. The immunoSEQ assay was used to amplify TCRbeta CDR3 regions from genomic DNA with bias-controlled V and J gene primers. Rearranged TCRbeta segments were sequenced at approximately 20X coverage. Concerning the study's data processing: Sequencing errors were corrected by clustering, and CDR3s were annotated against IMGT so that V, D and J genes could be assigned. Only productive TCRbeta rearrangements were used in downstream analyses, excluding out-of-frame or stop-codon sequences. To compute clonality, Shannon entropy was normalized by the log of the number of unique productive sequences and then subtracted from one. Fisher's exact test with Benjamini-Hochberg correction, at a threshold of adjusted p below 0.01, was used to find clones that differed between time points or between blood and tumor. The source is immuneACCESS, and TCRdb retained only in-frame sequences with V and J called. Part of the clones is not carried over; for the studies checked, unresolved V genes explain less than half of this, and the remainder is unexplained. V and J calls and clone size are those listed in that table; D and trimming were worked out from the DNA. The sample includes 50,000 or so clones, with around 83% observed a single time. Of the sample, around 20% is held by the ten largest clones.

The TCR originated in a man aged 55-75 years with urothelial cancer. Material: PBMCs, obtained around atezolizumab (anti-PD-L1) treatment.

CDR3 region: CSVPLAGVGKETQYF. The DNA sequence reads TGCAGCGTTCCGCTAGCGGGAGTGGGTAAAGAGACCCAGTACTTC. The rearrangement joined TRBV29-1 to TRBJ2-5, and TRBD2 matches 10 of the central bases. The CDR3 contains 15 residues, cysteine and phenylalanine counted. Only CDR3 DNA remains: 45 bases, in frame from the first base. V trim: 5 bases; J trim: 3 bases; unmatched bases: 9. The germline V gene provides CDR1 SQVTM and CDR2 ANQGSEA.